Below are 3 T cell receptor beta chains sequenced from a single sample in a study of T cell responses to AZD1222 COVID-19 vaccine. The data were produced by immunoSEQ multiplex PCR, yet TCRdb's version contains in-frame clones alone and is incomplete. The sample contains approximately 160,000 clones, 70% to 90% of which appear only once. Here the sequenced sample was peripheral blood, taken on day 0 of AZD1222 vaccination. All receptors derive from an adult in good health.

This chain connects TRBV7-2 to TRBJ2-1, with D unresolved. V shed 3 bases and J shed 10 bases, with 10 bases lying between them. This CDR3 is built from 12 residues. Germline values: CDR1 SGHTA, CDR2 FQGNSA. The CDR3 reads CASSLNLGEQFF. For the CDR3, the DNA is TGTGCCAGCAGCTTGAACCTGGGGGAGCAGTTCTTC. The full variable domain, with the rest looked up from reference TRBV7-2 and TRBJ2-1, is GAGVSQSPSNKVTEKGKDVELRCDPISGHTALYWYRQSLGQGLEFLIYFQGNSAPDKSGLPSDRFSAERTGGSVSTLTIQRTQQEDSAVYLCASSLNLGEQFFGPGTRLTVL.

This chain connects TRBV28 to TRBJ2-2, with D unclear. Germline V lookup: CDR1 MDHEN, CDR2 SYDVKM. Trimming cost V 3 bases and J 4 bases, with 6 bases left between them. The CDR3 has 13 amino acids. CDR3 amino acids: CASSFVTTGELFF. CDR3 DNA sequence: TGTGCCAGCAGTTTCGTAACCACCGGGGAGCTGTTTTTT.

The CDR3 sequence: CASGIVGTGTSGANVLTF. The CDR3 region has the DNA TGTGCCAGCGGTATCGTAGGGACAGGTACCTCTGGGGCCAACGTCCTGACTTTC. V and J are TRBV27 and TRBJ2-6; 8 nucleotides match TRBD1. Germline CDR1 and CDR2: MNHEY and SMNVEV (reference sequence). The CDR3 has 18 residues. J gave up 0 bases and V 8 bases, and 12 bases lay outside the gene matches.